What follows is one T cell receptor beta chain and its context. The germline V and J ends were trimmed by 3 bases and 4 bases, with 9 bases remaining between them. CDR1 and CDR2 (germline): DFQATT, SNEGSKA (reference sequence). The CDR3 contains 12 residues. Sequencing used immunoSEQ multiplex PCR; TCRdb keeps in-frame clones, though not all of them. The sample contains around 83,000 clones, more than 70% of which appear only once. These data belong to a study of T cell responses to AZD1222 COVID-19 vaccine. Specimen: peripheral blood, collected on day 0 of AZD1222 vaccination. This sequence was found in an adult in good health. The chain is built from TRBV20-1 and TRBJ2-5; no definite D call. CDR3 loop: CSASRRTETQYF. In nucleotides, the CDR3 is TGCAGTGCTAGTCGGCGGACAGAGACCCAGTACTTC.